The sequence of this TCR beta chain was determined in a study of cytomegalovirus exposure and HLA in healthy donors. Study-wide context: Roughly 180 million T cells yielded around 100 million unique TCR beta sequences, as an earlier analysis found. General observations from the study: Within an earlier analysis, most TCR beta V segments proved productive either about 87% or about 30% of the time. Judged likely to be a sequencing artifact was a cluster of highly shared sequence variants. Looking again later, the authors saw that most CMV-associated TCR beta chains seemed HLA-restricted.

Primers for the PCR totalled 60 Vbeta and 13 Jbeta. The table came from immunoSEQ multiplex PCR; TCRdb's copy has only in-frame clones and leaves some out. The table lists 150,000 to 200,000 clones, approximately 88% of them singletons. This clone was counted between two and nine times. Its antigen is still unknown. CDR1 is SGHNT and CDR2 is YYREEE in the germline V gene (reference sequence). CDR3 length: 15 residues. V was trimmed by 1 base and J by 4 bases, leaving 12 bases between them. The clonotype was recovered from a man younger than 45 in good health and CMV-seronegative. V and J are TRBV5-4 and TRBJ1-3; TRBD1 might be the D (6 bases). Sequencing was carried out using PBMCs. The CDR3 DNA is TGTGCCAGCAGCTTGTATCAGGGGCGAGGAAACACCATATATTTT. This sequence encodes CASSLYQGRGNTIYF.